This T cell receptor beta chain appears in the sequencing data of a study of radiation and T cells in renal cell carcinoma (TCRdb year 2020). Notes on the research overall: Samples came from a clinical trial, in which primary renal cell carcinomas received 15 Gy stereotactic body radiation therapy followed by nephrectomy 4 weeks later. In the 40 to 60 samples combined, some 4,000,000 unique CDR3 nucleotide sequences were found, encoding 2,658,974 unique CDR3 amino acid sequences. In total, more than 50 samples underwent TCR beta sequencing: 25 or so tumors plus 27 peripheral blood samples.

The CDR3 spans 17 residues, from the cysteine through the phenylalanine. CDR3 DNA only is kept here, 51 bases in frame from base 1. The CDR1 and CDR2 encoded by the germline V gene are LGHNA and YNFKEQ. V has 0 bases trimmed and J has 5 bases trimmed; junction bases matching no gene number 11. Points on this clone: No cognate antigen has been identified for it. No clone much larger than this one lies a single base away; base qualities are absent.

The immunoSEQ kit was used, according to the manufacturer's recommendations, to generate TCR beta libraries from genomic DNA. Library preparation used a first multiplex PCR with proprietary primers, then a second PCR adding unique barcodes, with bead cleanups after each round. Each sample batch included a kit-provided positive control reaction and a negative control reaction. The final libraries underwent checking on an Agilent 4200 TapeStation D1000 ScreenTape, volumetric pooling, and quantification by qPCR. Sequencing was performed on an Illumina NextSeq500 using a MidOutput 150-cycle cartridge, with 156 Read1 cycles, 15 Index1 cycles, and the kit custom primers. The pooled library was loaded at roughly 0.98 pM with a roughly 20% PhiX control spike-in. In the source study's methods: Vendor-processed data were analyzed in R, and a clonotype was defined as all T cells sharing the same CDR3 nucleotide sequence. For clone abundance analyses, frequencies were normalized to the 10,000 most abundant clones in each sample. Public T cell clones, which averaged fewer than five per sample, were excluded before analysis. Tumor-enriched and baseline blood-enriched clonotypes were defined by at least a 32-fold difference in abundance between compartments. Clonotypes expanded or contracted between blood time points were identified with a beta-binomial differential abundance model. Tumor-blood repertoire similarity was measured with the Baroni-Urbani and Buser coefficient, and groups were compared using two-tailed Wilcoxon tests in R. TCRdb took this table from immuneACCESS and kept in-frame rearrangements with V and J called. Such tables lack part of the clones; where checked against another copy, unresolved V genes explain under half of the gap, and the rest is unexplained. V and J calls and clone size are as listed in that table; D and trimming were resolved from the DNA. This sample has roughly 150,000 clones in its table, and 87% of those were observed once. Jointly, the top ten make up 13% of the sample.

The time point label on this specimen signifies: blood 2 weeks post-SBRT. The meaning of the sample's treatment or condition label: 15 Gy SBRT to primary tumor, nephrectomy 4 weeks later. To track tumor-enriched clonotypes, serial peripheral blood was sampled from radiation-treated patients at baseline and at 2 weeks and 4 weeks after SBRT. All patients had renal cell carcinoma with clear cell pathology. Genomic DNA for TCR sequencing was prepared using the QIAamp DNA Blood Mini Kit (Qiagen). Only samples passing all quality control checks were included in the analyses. Study-level results and caveats: In blood, the top tumor clonotypes increased from baseline to 2 weeks after radiation and then shrank by 4 weeks, which suggests a temporary expansion of tumor-resident clones. Because pretreatment tumor biopsies were not available, the study could not determine whether clonotypes were already present within the tumor at baseline. Tracking of blood repertoire dynamics stopped at roughly four weeks after treatment, with no follow-up past that point. With a single-armed trial design, the study had no way to address how radiation dose or scheduling affects the TCR repertoire.

Sequencing used blood, obtained from a patient whose treatment included radiotherapy and nephrectomy. This receptor chain uses TRBV4-2 and TRBJ2-5, and 8 junction bases match TRBD2. The TCR comes from a woman aged 45 to 65 with renal cell carcinoma. At the DNA level, the sequence is TGTGCCAGCAGCCAAGATCTTCTGGCGGGGGGTGTGGAGACCCAGTACTTC. Translated, it reads CASSQDLLAGGVETQYF.